The 19 T cell receptor beta chains given below trace back to one sample, sequenced in a study of kidney transplant recipient with SARS-CoV-2 infection. TCRdb used MiXCR to reprocess the reads, holding one entry per CDR3 protein. This sample has 250,000 or so distinct CDR3 sequences, with more than 25% found just once. The sample in question was a blood sample, obtained at baseline and between days 110 and 120 from a kidney transplant recipient. The source is a male patient in his thirties who had COVID-19 and was a kidney transplant recipient. These T cells may partly come from the graft donor.

This clonotype showed up many times. The chain uses TRBV10-3 and TRBJ1-4; D is possibly TRBD1 (6 bases). The CDR3 consists of 15 residues. V was clipped by 3 bases and J by 2 bases, with 10 bases between them. Germline V gene lookup returns CDR1 ENHRY and CDR2 SYGVKD. Here the CDR3 reads CAISDPRGTNEKLFF. The CDR3 nucleotides are TGTGCCATCAGTGATCCCAGGGGCACTAATGAAAAACTGTTTTTT.

This clonotype was seen many times. V is TRBV6-5 and J is TRBJ2-4; 9 bases are shared with TRBD2. Near its end, the DNA agrees better with TRBJ2-7, so the J call may be wrong. The CDR3 covers 16 residues. Germline CDR1 MNHEY, CDR2 SVGAGI. The CDR3 nucleotides read TGTGCCAGCAGTTGGTCCCTTAGCGGGAGATCACACGAGCAGTACTTC. This translates into CASSWSLSGRSHEQYF.

This rearrangement joins TRBV8-2 to TRBJ1-2. TRBV8-2 is reported as a pseudogene. The CDR3 contains 16 residues. The CDR3 is CGSNSNDSRKTYGHTF. CDR3 DNA: TGTGGCAGTAACAGTAATGATAGCCGAAAGACCTATGGCCACACCTTC.

The genes are TRBV4-1 and TRBJ2-5; D is perhaps TRBD2 (5 bases). V lost 1 base to trimming and J lost 4 bases, with 13 bases between them. Per the germline V gene, CDR1 is MGHRA and CDR2 is YSYEKL. There are 15 residues in the CDR3. The CDR3 is CASSQGLGDGETQYF. The CDR3 coding sequence is TGCGCCAGCAGCCAAGGTCTGGGAGACGGAGAGACCCAGTACTTC.

A note on this clonotype: A read error is possible here, since a much larger clone lies one base away. The genes are TRBV28 and TRBJ2-5; 8 nucleotides agree with TRBD2. Near its end, the DNA agrees better with TRBJ2-7, so the J call may be wrong. This CDR3 spans 18 amino acids. In germline, CDR1 is MDHEN, CDR2 SYDVKM. DNA of the CDR3: TGTGCCAGCAGTCTCAGTAGGCTAACGGGAGGGCCAGGGTACGAGCAGTACTTC. Amino acids: CASSLSRLTGGPGYEQYF.

This clonotype was observed a single time. A read error is possible here, since a much larger clone lies one base away. The rearrangement links TRBV9 to TRBJ2-7; 10 nucleotides line up with TRBD2. The CDR3 runs to 16 residues. From germline, CDR1 is SGDLS and CDR2 YYNGEE. CDR3 nucleotides: TGTGCCAGCAGCGCCGGGACTAGCGCTATAAACTACGGGCAGTACTTC. It encodes CASSAGTSAINYGQYF.

This clonotype appeared once. With a much larger clone just one base away, this may be a read error. The chain joins TRBV12-3 or TRBV12-4 to TRBJ2-4; 13 bases fit TRBD2. The CDR3 loop spans 16 amino acids. CDR3 nucleotide sequence: TGTGCCAGCAGTGGTGGACTAGCGGGAGTTTCCTACGAGCAGTGCTTC. Its translation: CASSGGLAGVSYEQCF.

This clonotype appeared many times. The DNA of the CDR3 is TGTGCCAGCAGTTGTTTATGGCCTTACGGAAAGACCTATGGCTACACCTTC. Translating it yields CASSCLWPYGKTYGYTF. The chain employs TRBV6-9 and TRBJ1-2; unclear D gene. The V and J ends lost 4 bases and 4 bases respectively, with 22 bases between them. Germline V CDR1 and CDR2: MNHGY, SVAAGI. The CDR3 has 17 amino acids.

About this clonotype: This could be a read error, since a much larger clone is one nucleotide away. Because it lacks the conserved phenylalanine or tryptophan at the end, this CDR3 is likely a read error. The gene calls are TRBV14 and TRBJ2-1, with D possibly matching TRBD2 (6 bases). V lost 3 bases and J lost 9, with 9 bases in between. The germline CDR1 and CDR2 sequences are SGHDN and FVKESK. This CDR3 contains 12 residues. DNA of the CDR3: TGTGCCAGCAGCCAGGCGGGACTTGAGCAGTTCTCC. Translated, it gives CASSQAGLEQFS.

A note on this clonotype: This sequence may be a read error, since a much larger clone differs from it by one base. The chain joins TRBV11-1 to TRBJ1-2; D is unresolved. The V gene lost 5 bases and the J gene lost 4 bases, with 23 bases spanning the gap. Germline V gene data show CDR1 as SGHAT and CDR2 as FQDESV (reference sequence). There are 17 residues in the CDR3. CDR3 DNA: TGTGCCAGCAGCGAGCCAGTTAAGGCTGGAAGGACCTATGGCTACACCTTC. This encodes CASSEPVKAGRTYGYTF.

This clonotype was detected ten times or more. This sequence joins TRBV24-1 and TRBJ2-2; the D is unclear. This CDR3 is 11 amino acids long. The V gene lost 3 bases and the J gene lost 5 bases, with 0 bases spanning the gap. Germline assignment: CDR1 KGHDR and CDR2 SFDVKD. Here the CDR3 reads CATSDTGELFF. CDR3 DNA sequence: TGTGCCACCAGTGATACCGGGGAGCTGTTTTTT.

This clonotype was recorded only once. This may come from a read error, since a much larger clone is one base off. In DNA form, the CDR3 reads TGTGCCAGCTATGCTGCCGTACCAGGAAAGACCTATGGCTGCACCTTC. It specifies CASYAAVPGKTYGCTF. The chain employs TRBV5-4 and TRBJ1-2; D not resolved. This CDR3 spans 16 amino acids. Germline loops: CDR1 SGHNT, CDR2 YYREEE (reference sequence). Full variable domain (remainder filled in from reference TRBV5-4 and TRBJ1-2): ETGVTQSPTHLIKTRGQQVTLRCSSQSGHNTVSWYQQALGQGPQFIFQYYREEENGRGNFPPRFSGLQFPNYSSELNVNALELDDSALYLCASYAAVPGKTYGCTFGSGTRLTVV.

This clonotype was seen a handful of times. This chain links TRBV10-3 with TRBJ2-1; D possibly corresponds to TRBD2 (5 bases). Trimming cost V 4 bases and J 4 bases, with 14 bases left between them. This CDR3 contains 15 residues. CDR1 and CDR2 from the germline V gene are ENHRY and SYGVKD. The CDR3 reads CAISVVTTGYNEQFF. The CDR3 DNA follows: TGTGCCATCAGTGTGGTGACTACGGGGTACAATGAGCAGTTCTTC.

This clonotype came up many times. The rearrangement links TRBV12-2 to TRBJ1-2; whether TRBD1, the table's D call, matches the DNA was not checked. TRBV12-2 constitutes a pseudogene. This CDR3 has 17 residues. The CDR3 coding sequence is TGTGCAAGTCGCGACAGGCTGACTCCACGAAAGACCTATGGCTACACCTTC. It codes for CASRDRLTPRKTYGYTF.

A word on this clonotype: A much larger clone differs by one base, so this may be a read error. This CDR3 is CASGYTGGAGTGELLF. The DNA of the CDR3 is TGTGCCAGCGGTTACACCGGGGGGGCGGGAACCGGGGAGCTGCTTTTT. The chain combines TRBV6-5 with TRBJ2-2; 8 bases agree with TRBD2. Germline CDR1 reads MNHEY; CDR2 reads SVGAGI. This CDR3 spans 16 amino acids.

This clonotype was seen at least ten times. This chain links TRBV19 with TRBJ1-4; D call uncertain. This CDR3 contains 15 residues. Germline lookup yields CDR1 LNHDA and CDR2 SQIVND (reference sequence). The V end lost 9 bases, the J end lost 7 bases, and 21 bases lay between the germline ends. CDR3 loop: CASSPFWARIEKLFF. CDR3 bases: TGTGCCAGCAGCCCGTTTTGGGCGAGGATTGAAAAACTGTTTTTT.

In its sample, this clonotype was seen many times. The rearrangement joins TRBV23-1 to TRBJ2-7; TRBD1 aligns across 9 bases. Being an ORF, TRBV23-1 has a function that is uncertain. CDR3 length: 14 residues. J gave up 3 bases and V 6 bases, and 6 bases lay outside the gene matches. The CDR3 DNA reads as TGCGCCAGCAGCCGGGACAGGGAACACTACGAGCAGTACTTC. Translated: CASSRDREHYEQYF.

This clonotype was detected ten times or more. The V gene is TRBV6-5, the J gene TRBJ1-1; maybe TRBD1 (5 bases). Germline assignment: CDR1 MNHEY and CDR2 SVGAGI. V lost 4 bases and J 1 base, leaving 16 bases between the germline ends. CDR3 size: 16 residues. The DNA of the CDR3 is TGTGCCAGCAGTTCCCAACCCGGGGGGGGGAACACTGAAGCTTTCTTT. Protein sequence: CASSSQPGGGNTEAFF.

This sequence joins TRBV3-1 and TRBJ2-1; TRBD2 matches at 8 bases. V was clipped by 1 base and J by 9 bases; unmatched bases: 11. The CDR3 has 16 amino acids. Germline V CDR1 and CDR2: LGHDT, YNNKEL (reference sequence). CDR3 protein: CASSQGWLAGRVEQFF. In DNA, the CDR3 is TGTGCCAGCAGCCAAGGGTGGCTAGCGGGCCGCGTTGAGCAGTTCTTC.